These 20 T cell receptor beta chains came from one sample sequenced in a study of shared clonotypes between healthy human individuals. TCRdb's copy holds only in-frame clones and misses some; the assay was immunoSEQ multiplex PCR. The sample yields roughly 320,000 clones, more than 75% seen once. Sequencing was performed on memory CD8+ T cells sorted from blood. As for subset: CD45RO+ cells pooled with CCR7-negative TemRA cells. These receptor sequences come from a man aged 18 to 29 in good health.

On this clone: The same CDR3 also results from other DNA sequences found in this sample. The chain is built from TRBV27 and TRBJ2-7, with 7 bases fitting TRBD2. The CDR3 has 14 amino acids. The germline V gene has CDR1 MNHEY and CDR2 SMNVEV (reference sequence). J lost 4 bases, V lost 2 bases, and 5 bases had no gene match. CDR3 coding DNA: TGTGCCAGCAGTTTACTGGCGGGAGCATACGAGCAGTACTTC. Translating gives CASSLLAGAYEQYF.

The chain recombines TRBV5-1 with TRBJ1-1, with 7 bases lining up with TRBD1. Germline assignment: CDR1 SGHRS and CDR2 YFSETQ. CDR3 length: 16 amino acids. The ends lost 3 bases at V and 1 base at J; junction bases unmatched: 9. CDR3 in amino acids: CASSSSTGATNTEAFF. CDR3 bases: TGCGCCAGCAGCTCGTCCACAGGGGCGACGAACACTGAAGCTTTCTTT.

The chain uses TRBV10-3 and TRBJ2-3; TRBD2 might be the D (6 bases). V lost 6 bases to trimming and J lost 1 base, with 20 bases between them. This CDR3 comprises 17 residues. CDR1 ENHRY and CDR2 SYGVKD come from the germline V gene. The CDR3 nucleotides read TGTGCCATCAGCGATCATTGGGGGGAGGCAGGCACAGATACGCAGTATTTT. Protein: CAISDHWGEAGTDTQYF.

Turning to this clone: The same CDR3 arises from other DNA sequences in this sample as well. This chain links TRBV9 with TRBJ1-1, with D perhaps matching TRBD1 (6 bases). The CDR3 has 15 amino acids. Looked up from germline, CDR1 is SGDLS and CDR2 is YYNGEE. The V end lost 0 bases, the J end lost 0 bases, and 9 bases lay between the germline ends. CDR3 sequence: CASSVATGLNTEAFF. In DNA form, the CDR3 reads TGTGCCAGCAGCGTAGCTACAGGGTTGAACACTGAAGCTTTCTTT.

The V call is TRBV27, the J call TRBJ1-4, with TRBD1 identical over 8 bases. Germline-derived CDR1 and CDR2 are MNHEY and SMNVEV (reference sequence). J gave up 5 bases and V 3 bases, and 11 bases lay outside the gene matches. The length of the CDR3 is 17 residues. The CDR3 sequence: CASSFDSRGLSNEKLFF. Written as DNA, the CDR3 is TGTGCCAGCAGTTTTGATTCCAGGGGGCTGTCGAATGAAAAACTGTTTTTT.

The chain joins TRBV15 to TRBJ1-2; 7 bases line up with TRBD1. The CDR3 sequence is 17 residues long. The V segment lost 3 bases and the J segment 7 bases; nucleotides outside the gene matches: 17. Per the germline V gene, CDR1 is LNHNV and CDR2 is YYDKDF (reference sequence). In nucleotides, the CDR3 is TGTGCCACCAGCAGCAAAGGTGGCGGACAGGACCTCTCTGGCTACACCTTC. Encoded protein: CATSSKGGGQDLSGYTF.

J is TRBJ2-7 and V is TRBV11-1, with D possibly matching TRBD2 (6 bases). This CDR3 is built from 16 residues. Germline-derived CDR1 and CDR2 are SGHAT and FQDESV (reference sequence). V shed 3 bases and J shed 0 bases, with 15 bases lying between them. CDR3 protein: CASSFHLALSSYEQYF. The CDR3 region has the DNA TGTGCCAGCAGCTTCCATCTAGCGTTGAGCTCCTACGAGCAGTACTTC.

This chain connects TRBV13 to TRBJ2-3; 12 bases match TRBD2. Germline V CDR1 and CDR2: PRHDT, FYEKMQ (reference sequence). The CDR3 length is 16 residues. V was clipped by 4 bases and J by 2 bases; unmatched bases: 4. The CDR3 sequence: CASSYSSGRDTDTQYF. Written as DNA, the CDR3 is TGTGCCAGCAGCTATTCTAGCGGGAGGGACACAGATACGCAGTATTTT.

This rearrangement joins TRBV11-1 to TRBJ2-1; D remains ambiguous. V was shortened by 6 bases and J by 9 bases, with 12 bases between the two germline ends. The CDR3 totals 12 residues. CDR1 is SGHAT, CDR2 FQDESV, per germline (reference sequence). CDR3 residues: CASSQGYPEQFF. The DNA of the CDR3 is TGTGCCAGCAGTCAAGGGTATCCTGAGCAGTTCTTC.

The chain carries TRBV30 and TRBJ2-1; the match to TRBD2 covers 7 bases. Losses at the gene ends were 0 bases for V and 8 bases for J; bases not matched to a gene: 10. CDR1 is GTSNPN and CDR2 is SVGIG in the germline V gene (reference sequence). The CDR3 runs to 15 residues. CDR3 sequence (DNA): TGTGCCTGGAGTGTATTTGGGAGGGCCTCCGATGAGCAGTTCTTC. Translated, it gives CAWSVFGRASDEQFF.

This clone came up once. The CDR3 DNA reads TGTGCCAGCAGCCCCGGTTCAGCGGGGTGGCCCCAAGAGACCCAGTACTTC. Translated, it gives CASSPGSAGWPQETQYF. The chain has TRBV28 and TRBJ2-5; TRBD2 matches 7 bases. The CDR3 has 17 residues. Germline CDR1 MDHEN, CDR2 SYDVKM. The ends lost 6 bases at V and 1 base at J; junction bases unmatched: 14.

The CDR3: CANFGGRLAEKLFF. The CDR3 bases are TGTGCCAACTTTGGGGGACGTCTAGCGGAAAAACTGTTTTTT. The chain joins TRBV27 to TRBJ1-4, with D possibly being TRBD1 (5 bases). The V end lost 10 bases, the J end lost 8 bases, and 20 bases lay between the germline ends. This CDR3 is built from 14 residues. Germline V lookup: CDR1 MNHEY, CDR2 SMNVEV (reference sequence).

This clone was observed once. The genes are TRBV7-6 and TRBJ2-7, with D uncertain. This CDR3 has 14 residues. Deletions cut 6 bases from V and 2 bases from J, with 14 bases between. The germline V gene encodes CDR1 SGHVS and CDR2 FNYEAQ. CDR3 sequence (DNA): TGTGCCAGCAGTCCAATGGAAGGGACCTACGAGCAGTACTTC. Translated: CASSPMEGTYEQYF.

This clone was picked up many times. Distinct nucleotide sequences in the sample also encode this CDR3. The rearrangement joins TRBV4-1 to TRBJ2-1; 12 bases map to TRBD2. This CDR3 is 16 amino acids long. With 3 bases clipped from V and 5 bases from J, the junction kept 5 bases outside the gene matches. The V gene's germline CDR1 is MGHRA and CDR2 YSYEKL. DNA of the CDR3: TGCGCCAGCAGCCACCCGACTAGCGGGGGTCACAATGAGCAGTTCTTC. It yields the protein CASSHPTSGGHNEQFF.

The chain employs TRBV4-1 and TRBJ2-1; 9 bases match TRBD2. CDR1 is MGHRA and CDR2 is YSYEKL in the germline V gene. V dropped 8 bases and J dropped 4; count of bases not matched to a gene: 6. This CDR3 has 14 residues. The CDR3 loop reads CASRQRGAYNEQFF. The CDR3 bases are TGCGCCAGCCGACAGCGGGGGGCTTACAATGAGCAGTTCTTC.

The chain couples TRBV2 to TRBJ2-5; D assignment may be TRBD1 or TRBD2 (5 bases each). This CDR3 has 13 amino acids. The germline V and J ends were trimmed by 6 bases and 3 bases, with 11 bases remaining between them. CDR1 is SNHLY, CDR2 FYNNEI, per germline. CDR3 sequence reads: CASRRDLEETQYF. The CDR3 nucleotides read TGTGCCAGCAGACGGGACCTCGAAGAGACCCAGTACTTC.

The sample holds one count of this clone. The chain couples TRBV2 to TRBJ2-7; D may be TRBD1 or TRBD2 (5 bases each). Germline assignment: CDR1 SNHLY and CDR2 FYNNEI. The CDR3 runs 10 residues. This chain's CDR3 is CASTQRRTPV. The CDR3 bases are TGTGCCAGCACCCAAAGGAGGACACCAGTC.

Turning to this clone: At the DNA level, this CDR3 is encoded by other sequences in the same sample as well. This chain links TRBV29-1 with TRBJ2-7, with 8 bases matching TRBD2. The CDR3 has 13 residues. The junction had 5 bases not matched to a gene; V was cut back by 4 bases and J by 3 bases. Per germline, CDR1 SQVTM and CDR2 ANQGSEA. The CDR3 DNA sequence: TGCAGCGTTGCCCCGGGGGGGAGCTACGAGCAGTACTTC. Its translation is CSVAPGGSYEQYF.

The chain uses TRBV13 and TRBJ2-1; 15 bases fit TRBD2. From germline, CDR1 is PRHDT and CDR2 FYEKMQ (reference sequence). V trimming: 4 bases; J trimming: 12 bases; junction bases outside the gene matches: 1. The CDR3 extends over 13 amino acids. The CDR3: CASSWGLAGGQFF. The CDR3, as DNA: TGTGCCAGCAGCTGGGGACTAGCGGGAGGGCAGTTCTTC.

The CDR3 DNA follows: TGTGCCAGCAGTTTAGCGGGGGGACAAGAGACCCAGTACTTC. This gives the protein CASSLAGGQETQYF. The chain recombines TRBV7-3 with TRBJ2-5; 10 bases match TRBD2. The CDR3 sequence is 14 residues long. Germline loops: CDR1 SGHTA, CDR2 FQGTGA. Trimming cost V 6 bases and J 2 bases; bases outside gene matches: 3.